The present TCR beta chain was sequenced within a study of cytomegalovirus exposure and HLA in healthy donors. Regarding the study as a whole: Sequences of the TCR beta chain were said to predict the HLA-A and HLA-B alleles of most subjects accurately.

It was with 60 Vbeta and 13 Jbeta primers that the PCR ran. The protocol was immunoSEQ multiplex PCR, while the TCRdb copy is restricted to in-frame clones and leaves out a portion. The repertoire holds approximately 190,000 clones, with around 84% as singletons. V lost 4 bases, J lost 9 bases, and 9 bases stayed unmatched. Germline V CDR1 and CDR2: SGHRS, YFSETQ. The CDR3 contains 16 residues. Regarding this clone: Its antigen is unidentified.

V is TRBV5-1 and J is TRBJ2-1, with 14 bases aligning to TRBD2. The material sequenced was PBMCs. The sequence came from a man aged 40-49 years in good health and CMV-seropositive. The CDR3 DNA is TGCGCCAGCAGCCCGGAAGGGACTAGCGGGAGTGGTGAGCAGTTCTTC. This gives the protein CASSPEGTSGSGEQFF.